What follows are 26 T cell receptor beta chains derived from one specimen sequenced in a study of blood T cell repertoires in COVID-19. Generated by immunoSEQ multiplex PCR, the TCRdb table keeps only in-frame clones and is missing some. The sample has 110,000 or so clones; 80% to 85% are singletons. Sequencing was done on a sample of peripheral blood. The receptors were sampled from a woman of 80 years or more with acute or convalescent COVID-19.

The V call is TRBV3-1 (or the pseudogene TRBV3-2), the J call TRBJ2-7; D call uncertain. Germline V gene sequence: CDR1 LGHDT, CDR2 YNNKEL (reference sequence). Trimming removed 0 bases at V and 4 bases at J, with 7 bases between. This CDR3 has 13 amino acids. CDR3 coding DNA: TGTGCCAGCAGCCAAGAGCCCGGGTACGAGCAGTACGTC. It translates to CASSQEPGYEQYV.

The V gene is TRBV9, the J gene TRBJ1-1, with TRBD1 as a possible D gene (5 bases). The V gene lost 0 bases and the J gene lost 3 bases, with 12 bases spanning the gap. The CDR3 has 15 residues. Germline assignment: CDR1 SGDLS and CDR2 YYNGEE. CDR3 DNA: TGTGCCAGCAGCGTAGAAGGGCAGGGCTACACTGAAGCTTTCTTT. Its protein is CASSVEGQGYTEAFF.

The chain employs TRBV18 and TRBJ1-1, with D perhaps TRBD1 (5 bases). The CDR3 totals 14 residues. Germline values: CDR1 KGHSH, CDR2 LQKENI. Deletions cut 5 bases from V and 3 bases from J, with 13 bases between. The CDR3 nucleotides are TGTGCCAGCTCAGAACAGGAGGGATACACTGAAGCTTTCTTT. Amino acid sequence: CASSEQEGYTEAFF.

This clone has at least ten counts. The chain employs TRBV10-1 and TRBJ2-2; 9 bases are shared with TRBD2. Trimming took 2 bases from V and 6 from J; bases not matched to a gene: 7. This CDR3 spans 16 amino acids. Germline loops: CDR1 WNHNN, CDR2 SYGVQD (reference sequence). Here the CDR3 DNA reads TGCGCCAGCAGTGAGCCGGGACTAGCCCGGCCCGGGGAGCTGTTTTTT. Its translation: CASSEPGLARPGELFF.

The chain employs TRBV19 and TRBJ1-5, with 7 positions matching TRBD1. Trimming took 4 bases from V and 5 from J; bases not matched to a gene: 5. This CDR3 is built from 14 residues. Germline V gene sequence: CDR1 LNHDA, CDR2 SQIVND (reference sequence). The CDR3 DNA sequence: TGTGCCAGTAGTAACGGACAGGTTCATCAGCCCCAGCATTTT. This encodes CASSNGQVHQPQHF.

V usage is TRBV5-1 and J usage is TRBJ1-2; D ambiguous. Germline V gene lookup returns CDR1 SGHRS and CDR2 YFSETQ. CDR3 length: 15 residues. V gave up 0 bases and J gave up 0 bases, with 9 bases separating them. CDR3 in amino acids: CASSLATVANYGYTF. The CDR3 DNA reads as TGCGCCAGCAGCTTGGCCACGGTAGCTAACTATGGCTACACCTTC.

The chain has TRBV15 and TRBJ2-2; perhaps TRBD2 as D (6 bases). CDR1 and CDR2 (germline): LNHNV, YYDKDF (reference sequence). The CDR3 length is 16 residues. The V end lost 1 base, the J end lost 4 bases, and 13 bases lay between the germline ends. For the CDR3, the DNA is TGTGCCACCAGCAGAGGTCGGGAGACTGGCACCGGGGAGCTGTTTTTT. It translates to CATSRGRETGTGELFF. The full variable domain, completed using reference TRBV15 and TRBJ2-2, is DAMVIQNPRYQVTQFGKPVTLSCSQTLNHNVMYWYQQKSSQAPKLLFHYYDKDFNNEADTPDNFQSRRPNTSFCFLDIRSPGLGDTAMYLCATSRGRETGTGELFFGEGSRLTVL.

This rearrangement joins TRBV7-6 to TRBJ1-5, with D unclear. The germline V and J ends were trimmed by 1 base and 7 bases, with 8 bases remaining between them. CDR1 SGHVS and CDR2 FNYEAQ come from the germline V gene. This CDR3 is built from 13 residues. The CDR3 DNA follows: TGTGCCAGCAGCTTAGGGGCGTACCAGCCCCAGCATTTT. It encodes CASSLGAYQPQHF.

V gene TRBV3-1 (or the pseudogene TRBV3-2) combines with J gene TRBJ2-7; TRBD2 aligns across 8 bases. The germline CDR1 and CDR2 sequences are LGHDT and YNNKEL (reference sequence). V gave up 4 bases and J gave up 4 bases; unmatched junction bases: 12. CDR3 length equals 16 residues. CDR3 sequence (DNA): TGTGCCAGCAGCCGCGGGTTAGCGGGAAATGCGTACGAGCAGTACTTC. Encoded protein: CASSRGLAGNAYEQYF.

CDR3 in amino acids: CASSLGSEASGNTIYF. In DNA form, the CDR3 reads TGCGCCAGCAGCTTGGGGAGTGAGGCATCTGGAAACACCATATATTTT. V and J are TRBV5-1 and TRBJ1-3; no clear D gene. The CDR3 is made up of 16 amino acids. The germline V gene has CDR1 SGHRS and CDR2 YFSETQ. The V and J ends lost 0 bases and 1 base respectively, with 11 bases between them.

The CDR3 DNA reads as TGTGCCAGCAGCCCGCAGACAGACAGGGTCGGCGGGGAGCTGTTTTTT. As protein: CASSPQTDRVGGELFF. This chain joins TRBV5-4 and TRBJ2-2, with 7 bases matching TRBD1. Germline V gives CDR1 SGHNT, CDR2 YYREEE (reference sequence). The CDR3 has 16 amino acids. V shed 4 bases, J shed 7 bases, and the junction held 13 bases outside the gene matches. The variable domain in full, completed from reference TRBV5-4 and TRBJ2-2, reads ETGVTQSPTHLIKTRGQQVTLRCSSQSGHNTVSWYQQALGQGPQFIFQYYREEENGRGNFPPRFSGLQFPNYSSELNVNALELDDSALYLCASSPQTDRVGGELFFGEGSRLTVL.

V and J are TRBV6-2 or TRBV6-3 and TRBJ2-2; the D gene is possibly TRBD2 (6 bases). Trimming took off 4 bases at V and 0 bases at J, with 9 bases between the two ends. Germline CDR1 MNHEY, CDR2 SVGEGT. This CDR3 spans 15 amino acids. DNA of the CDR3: TGTGCCAGCAGTTTCCAGCGGGCGAACACCGGGGAGCTGTTTTTT. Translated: CASSFQRANTGELFF.

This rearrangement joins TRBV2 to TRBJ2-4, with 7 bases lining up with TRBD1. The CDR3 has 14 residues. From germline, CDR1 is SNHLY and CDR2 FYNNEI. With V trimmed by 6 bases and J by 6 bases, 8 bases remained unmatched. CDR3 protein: CASRSPGTANIQYF. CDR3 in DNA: TGTGCCAGCAGATCACCCGGGACAGCAAACATTCAGTACTTC. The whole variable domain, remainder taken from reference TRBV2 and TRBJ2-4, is EPEVTQTPSHQVTQMGQEVILRCVPISNHLYFYWYRQILGQKVEFLVSFYNNEISEKSEIFDDQFSVERPDGSNFTLKIRSTKLEDSAMYFCASRSPGTANIQYFGAGTRLSVL.

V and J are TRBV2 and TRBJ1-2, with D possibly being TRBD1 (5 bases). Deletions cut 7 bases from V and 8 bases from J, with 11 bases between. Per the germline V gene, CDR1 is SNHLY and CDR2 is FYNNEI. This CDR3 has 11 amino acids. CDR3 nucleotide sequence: TGTGCCAGCAATGGACGACAGGGCTACACCTTC. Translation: CASNGRQGYTF.

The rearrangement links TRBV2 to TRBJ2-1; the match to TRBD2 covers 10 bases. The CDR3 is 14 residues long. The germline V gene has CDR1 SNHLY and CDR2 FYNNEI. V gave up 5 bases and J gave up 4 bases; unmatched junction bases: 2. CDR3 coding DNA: TGTGCCAGCAGTATAGCGGGGGGATACAATGAGCAGTTCTTC. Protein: CASSIAGGYNEQFF.

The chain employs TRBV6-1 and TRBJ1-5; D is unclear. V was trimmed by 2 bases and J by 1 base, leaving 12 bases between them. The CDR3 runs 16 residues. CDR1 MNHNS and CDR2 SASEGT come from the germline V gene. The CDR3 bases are TGTGCCAGCAGTGAATGGAGCGTCCTCAGCAATCAGCCCCAGCATTTT. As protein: CASSEWSVLSNQPQHF.

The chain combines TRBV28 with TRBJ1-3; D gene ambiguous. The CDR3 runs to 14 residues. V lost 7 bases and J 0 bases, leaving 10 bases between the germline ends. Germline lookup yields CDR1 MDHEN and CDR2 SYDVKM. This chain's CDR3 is CASTPGSSGNTIYF. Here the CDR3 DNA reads TGTGCCAGCACCCCCGGTAGCTCTGGAAACACCATATATTTT.

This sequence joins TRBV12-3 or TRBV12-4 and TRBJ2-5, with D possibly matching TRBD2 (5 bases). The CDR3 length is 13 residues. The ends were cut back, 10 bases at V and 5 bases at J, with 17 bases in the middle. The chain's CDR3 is CANNTRPGETQYF. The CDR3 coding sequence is TGTGCCAACAATACGCGCCCGGGGGAGACCCAGTACTTC.

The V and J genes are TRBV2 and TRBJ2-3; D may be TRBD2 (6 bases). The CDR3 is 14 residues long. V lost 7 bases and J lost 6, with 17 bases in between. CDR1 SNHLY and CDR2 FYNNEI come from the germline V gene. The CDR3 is CASTLAFRGDTQYF. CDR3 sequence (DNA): TGTGCCAGCACTCTAGCTTTTCGGGGGGATACGCAGTATTTT.

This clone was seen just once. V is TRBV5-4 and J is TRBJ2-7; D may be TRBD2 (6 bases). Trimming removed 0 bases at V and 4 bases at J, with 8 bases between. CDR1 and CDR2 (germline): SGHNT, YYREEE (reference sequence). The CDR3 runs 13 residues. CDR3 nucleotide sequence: TGTGCCAGCAGCTTGGGACTAGGGTACGAGCAGTACGTC. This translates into CASSLGLGYEQYV.

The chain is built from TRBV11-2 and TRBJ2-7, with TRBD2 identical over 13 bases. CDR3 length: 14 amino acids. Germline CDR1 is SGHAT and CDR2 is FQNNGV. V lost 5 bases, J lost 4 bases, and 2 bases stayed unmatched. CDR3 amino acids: CASSTSGRVYEQYF. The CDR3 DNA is TGTGCCAGCAGCACTAGCGGGAGGGTGTACGAGCAGTACTTC. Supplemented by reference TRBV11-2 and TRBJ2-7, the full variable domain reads EAGVAQSPRYKIIEKRQSVAFWCNPISGHATLYWYQQILGQGPKLLIQFQNNGVVDDSQLPKDRFSAERLKGVDSTLKIQPAKLEDSAVYLCASSTSGRVYEQYFGPGTRLTVT.

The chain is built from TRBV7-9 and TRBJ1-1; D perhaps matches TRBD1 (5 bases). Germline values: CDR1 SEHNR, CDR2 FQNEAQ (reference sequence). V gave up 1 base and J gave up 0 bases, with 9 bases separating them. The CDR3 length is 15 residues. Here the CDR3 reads CASSLELGVNTEAFF. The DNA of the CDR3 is TGTGCCAGCAGCTTAGAGCTAGGGGTGAACACTGAAGCTTTCTTT. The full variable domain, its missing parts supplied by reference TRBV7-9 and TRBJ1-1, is DTGVSQNPRHKITKRGQNVTFRCDPISEHNRLYWYRQTLGQGPEFLTYFQNEAQLEKSRLLSDRFSAERPKGSFSTLEIQRTEQGDSAMYLCASSLELGVNTEAFFGQGTRLTVV.

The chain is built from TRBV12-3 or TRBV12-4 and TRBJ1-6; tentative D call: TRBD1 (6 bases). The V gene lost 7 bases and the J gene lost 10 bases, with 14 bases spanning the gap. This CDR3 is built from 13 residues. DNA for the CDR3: TGTGCCAGCACCTCACAGGGAACGTCACCCCTCCACTTT. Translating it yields CASTSQGTSPLHF.

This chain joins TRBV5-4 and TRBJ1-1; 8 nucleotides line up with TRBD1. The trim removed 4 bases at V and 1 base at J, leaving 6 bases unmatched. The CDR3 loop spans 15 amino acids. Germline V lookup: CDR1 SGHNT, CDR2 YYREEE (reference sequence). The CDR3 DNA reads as TGTGCCAGCAGCAGCACCGGGACAGGGAACACTGAAGCTTTCTTT. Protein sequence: CASSSTGTGNTEAFF. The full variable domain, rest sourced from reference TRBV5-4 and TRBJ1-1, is ETGVTQSPTHLIKTRGQQVTLRCSSQSGHNTVSWYQQALGQGPQFIFQYYREEENGRGNFPPRFSGLQFPNYSSELNVNALELDDSALYLCASSSTGTGNTEAFFGQGTRLTVV.

In nucleotides, the CDR3 is TGCAGTGCTAGTGCTGAACTAGCGGGAGAAGAGACCCAGTACTTC. Its translation is CSASAELAGEETQYF. The chain couples TRBV20-1 to TRBJ2-5; 11 positions agree with TRBD2. The germline V gene has CDR1 DFQATT and CDR2 SNEGSKA (reference sequence). The ends lost 3 bases at V and 3 bases at J; junction bases unmatched: 6. This CDR3 region has 15 residues.

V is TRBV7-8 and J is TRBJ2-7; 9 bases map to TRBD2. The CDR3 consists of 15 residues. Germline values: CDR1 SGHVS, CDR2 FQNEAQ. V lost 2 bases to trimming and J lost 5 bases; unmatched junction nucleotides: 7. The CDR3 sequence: CASSLRAGGSNEQYF. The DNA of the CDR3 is TGTGCCAGCAGCTTAAGGGCGGGAGGGTCGAACGAGCAGTACTTC.